The following is a TCR beta chain sequence with its context. Its target is unknown. From 5'RACE with constant-segment primers came TCR alpha and TCR beta cDNA libraries that carried sample barcodes and UMIs. From the 5' RACE reads, TCRdb called clonotypes with MiXCR, one entry per CDR3 protein. The table lists about 440,000 distinct CDR3 sequences, around 19% of them singletons. The entry originates in a study of T-cell memory formation after mild COVID-19. Study-level points and caveats: SARS-CoV-2 specificity was not confirmed for second-wave clones peaking on day 37. Mainly CM and EM harbored the contracting CD4+ clones; mainly EMRA harbored the CD8+ ones.

This CDR3 is built from 15 residues. The V gene lost 4 bases and the J gene lost 6 bases, with 18 bases spanning the gap. CDR1 is MNHEY, CDR2 SMNVEV, per germline (reference sequence). The receptor's source is an adult woman who had mild COVID-19 (a few samples of this study predate the infection). Cell type and time point are not known. Specimen: PBMCs or a T cell subset sorted from them (not recorded which). This chain links TRBV27 with TRBJ1-1; a weak D match, TRBD1 (5 bases). CDR3 amino acids: CASSSVQGMWSEAFF. CDR3 sequence (DNA): TGTGCCAGCAGTTCAGTTCAGGGTATGTGGTCTGAAGCTTTCTTT.